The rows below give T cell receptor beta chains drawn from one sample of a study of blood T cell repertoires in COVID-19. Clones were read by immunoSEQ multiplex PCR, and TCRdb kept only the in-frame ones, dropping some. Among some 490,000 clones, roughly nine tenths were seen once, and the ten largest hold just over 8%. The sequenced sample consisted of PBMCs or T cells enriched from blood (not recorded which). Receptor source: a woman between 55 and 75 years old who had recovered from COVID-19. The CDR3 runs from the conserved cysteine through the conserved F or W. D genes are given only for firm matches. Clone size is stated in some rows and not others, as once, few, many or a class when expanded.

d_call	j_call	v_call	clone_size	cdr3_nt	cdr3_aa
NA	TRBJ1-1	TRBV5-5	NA	TGTGCCAGCAGCTTGGTCGGGGTGAACACTGAAGCTTTCTTT	CASSLVGVNTEAFF
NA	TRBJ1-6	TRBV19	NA	TGTGCCAGTGGAAGCCGACAGGAGTTCTCAAGCTCCTATAATTCACCCCTCCACTTT	CASGSRQEFSSSYNSPLHF
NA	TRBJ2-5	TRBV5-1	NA	TGCGCCAGCAGCTTGGATCCGTTGGAGACCCAGTACTTC	CASSLDPLETQYF
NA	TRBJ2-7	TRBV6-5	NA	TGTGCCAGCAGTCCCCAGGATCCCTCCTACGAGCAGTACTTC	CASSPQDPSYEQYF
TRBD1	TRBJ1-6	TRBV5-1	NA	TGCGCCAGCAGCACGACCTTCACAGGGGGCGGTAATTCACCCCTCCACTTT	CASSTTFTGGGNSPLHF
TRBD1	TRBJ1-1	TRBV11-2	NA	TGTGCCAGCAGCTTTGGACAGGGGCCCGAGCCTTTGATGAACACTGAAGCTTTCTTT	CASSFGQGPEPLMNTEAFF
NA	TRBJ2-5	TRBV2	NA	TGTGCCAGCAGTGAGGTGGAGAAAGAGACCCAGTACTTC	CASSEVEKETQYF
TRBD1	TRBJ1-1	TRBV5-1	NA	TGCGCCAGCGGACCGGACAGGGCTGAAGCTTTCTTT	CASGPDRAEAFF
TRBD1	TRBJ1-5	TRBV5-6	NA	TGTGCCAGCAGCCCGGGGACAGGGTTAAATCAGCCCCAGCATTTT	CASSPGTGLNQPQHF
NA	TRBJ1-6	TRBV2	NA	TGTGCCAGCAGCGCAACGGGACAAGATAATTCACCCCTCCACTTT	CASSATGQDNSPLHF
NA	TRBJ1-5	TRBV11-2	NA	TGTGCCAGCAGCTCACGTGAAGAGCTCAATCAGCCCCAGCATTTT	CASSSREELNQPQHF
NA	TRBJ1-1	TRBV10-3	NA	TGTGCCATCAGGGGGGACATGTACACTGAAGCTTTCTTT	CAIRGDMYTEAFF
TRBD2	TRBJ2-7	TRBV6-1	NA	TGTGCCAGCAGTGAACGCTGGGGGGGAATATCATACGAGCAGTACTTC	CASSERWGGISYEQYF
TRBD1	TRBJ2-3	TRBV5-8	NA	TGTGCCAGCAGCTTGGCCGGTGTGAGGGGGCAATCAGATACGCAGTATTTT	CASSLAGVRGQSDTQYF
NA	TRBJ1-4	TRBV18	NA	TGTGCCAGCTCACCACGGGTCCCAGGTGAAAAACTGTTTTTT	CASSPRVPGEKLFF
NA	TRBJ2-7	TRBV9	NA	TGTGCCAGCAGCGGGGGTACAGGTGCCTCCTACGAGCAGTACTTC	CASSGGTGASYEQYF
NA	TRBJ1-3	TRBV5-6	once	TGTGCCAGCAGCTTGGTCAGGGGAAGGGACACCATATATTTT	CASSLVRGRDTIYF
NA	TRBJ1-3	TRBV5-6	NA	TGTGCCAGCAGTCCGACTTCAGGGCTCTCTGGAAACACCATATATTTT	CASSPTSGLSGNTIYF
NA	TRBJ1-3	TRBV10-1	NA	TGCGCCAGCAGTGAGTTGGAGGGAAAAAGTCAAAAGAACACCATATATTTT	CASSELEGKSQKNTIYF
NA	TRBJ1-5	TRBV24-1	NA	TGTGCCACCAGTGATTTCGGTAGCAATCAGCCCCAGCATTTT	CATSDFGSNQPQHF
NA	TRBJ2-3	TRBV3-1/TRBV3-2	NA	TGTGCCAGCAGCCAAGATCAAAGGGGAGATACGCAGTATTTT	CASSQDQRGDTQYF
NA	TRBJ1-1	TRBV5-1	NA	TGCGCCAGCAGCGGGCAGGGAGGAACAACTGAAGCTTTCTTT	CASSGQGGTTEAFF
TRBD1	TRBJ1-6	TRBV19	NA	TGTGCCAGTACCGGCGGGACAGGCAATTCACCCCTCCACTTT	CASTGGTGNSPLHF
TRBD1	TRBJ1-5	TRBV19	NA	TGTGCCAGTAGTATCGGACAGGAAAGGAGGGGCAATCAGCCCCAGCATTTT	CASSIGQERRGNQPQHF
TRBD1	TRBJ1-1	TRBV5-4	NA	TGTGCCAGCAGCTCACCCGGGACAGGGGTCACTGAAGCTTTCTTT	CASSSPGTGVTEAFF
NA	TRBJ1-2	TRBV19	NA	TGTGCCACCGCGGGTTTCGGGCAGCTCTATGGCTACACCTTC	CATAGFGQLYGYTF
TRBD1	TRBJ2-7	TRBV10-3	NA	TGTGCCATCAGTGGACACCCTCAGGGGGCCGAGCAGTACTTC	CAISGHPQGAEQYF
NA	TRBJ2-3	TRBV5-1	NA	TGCGCCAGCAGCTTTAACATTCAGGGTACCACAGATACGCAGTATTTT	CASSFNIQGTTDTQYF
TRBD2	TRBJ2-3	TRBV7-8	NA	TGTGCCAGCAGCTTAAGGCTAGCGGGCACAGATACGCAGTATTTT	CASSLRLAGTDTQYF
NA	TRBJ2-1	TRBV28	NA	TGTGCCAGCGGGCCCTACAATGAGCAGTTCTTC	CASGPYNEQFF
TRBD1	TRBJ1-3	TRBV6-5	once	TGTGCCAGCAGTTACCAGACAGGGGGAAACACCATATATTTT	CASSYQTGGNTIYF
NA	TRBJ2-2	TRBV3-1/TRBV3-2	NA	TGTGCCAGCAGCAAACAGGGCGGGAACACCGGGGAGCTGTTTTTT	CASSKQGGNTGELFF
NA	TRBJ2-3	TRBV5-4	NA	TGTGCCAGCAGCTTTGTCGGCGGGGGCACAGATACGCAGTATTTT	CASSFVGGGTDTQYF
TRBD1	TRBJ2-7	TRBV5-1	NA	TGCGCCAGCGTCTCTGGGGCCGGAGGACAGGGAGGAGACGAGCAGTACTTC	CASVSGAGGQGGDEQYF
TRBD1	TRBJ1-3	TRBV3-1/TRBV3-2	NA	TGTGCCAGCAGCCAAGTCCAGGGGGCACGGGGAAACACCATATATTTT	CASSQVQGARGNTIYF
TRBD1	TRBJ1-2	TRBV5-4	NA	TGTGCCAGCAGTCGCGGCGGAGGGGGCGGAGGCTATGGCTACACCTTC	CASSRGGGGGGYGYTF
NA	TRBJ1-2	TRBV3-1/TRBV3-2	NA	TGTGCCAGCAGCCAAGTCCCCGTGAGAGGCTACACCTTC	CASSQVPVRGYTF
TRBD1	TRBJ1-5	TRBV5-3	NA	TGTGCCAGAAGCTCGGACAGGTCGCAGCCCCAGCATTTT	CARSSDRSQPQHF
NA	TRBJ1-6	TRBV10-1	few	TGCGCCAGCAGAGCGGATAATAATTCACCCCTCCACTTT	CASRADNNSPLHF
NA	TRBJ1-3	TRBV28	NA	TGTGCCAGCAGTTTTGGAGGAGGGAGTGGAAACACCATATATTTT	CASSFGGGSGNTIYF
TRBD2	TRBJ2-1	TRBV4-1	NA	TGCGCCAGCAGCCTAAACTCGGGACTAGCGGCTAGGAATGAGCAGTTCTTC	CASSLNSGLAARNEQFF
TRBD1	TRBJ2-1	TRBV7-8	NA	TGTGCCAGCAGCTTAACCCCGAGACAGGGGATCTCCTACAATGAGCAGTTCTTC	CASSLTPRQGISYNEQFF
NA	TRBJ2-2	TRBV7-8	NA	TGTGCCAGCAGCCCCCTTGGGATCGGTGGGGGCCTTGCGAACACCGGGGAGCTGTTTTTT	CASSPLGIGGGLANTGELFF
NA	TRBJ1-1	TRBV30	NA	TGTGCCTGGAGTGTGTATTCGGGGAACACTGAAGCTTTCTTT	CAWSVYSGNTEAFF
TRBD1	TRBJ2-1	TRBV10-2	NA	TGCGCCAGCAGTCCGGGACAGGGGGTTTACAATGAGCAGTTCTTC	CASSPGQGVYNEQFF
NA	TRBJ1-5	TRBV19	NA	TGTGCCAGTAGTATCGTCTTGGGGGCGAACCAGCCCCAGCATTTT	CASSIVLGANQPQHF
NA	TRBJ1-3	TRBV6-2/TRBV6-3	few	TGTGCCAGCAGTACCCAGGAGGGTTCTGGAAACACCATATATTTT	CASSTQEGSGNTIYF
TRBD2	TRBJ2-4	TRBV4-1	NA	TGCGCCAGCAGCCAAGATCGCCTTCGCCTAGCGGGGAAAAACATTCAGTACTTC	CASSQDRLRLAGKNIQYF
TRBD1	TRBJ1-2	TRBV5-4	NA	TGTGCCAGCAGCAATAGACAGGGAATCTATGGCTACACCTTC	CASSNRQGIYGYTF
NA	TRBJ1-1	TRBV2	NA	TGTGCCAGCAGTGGGGTCACGGGCACTGAAGCTTTCTTT	CASSGVTGTEAFF